This is a list of T cell receptor beta chains from one sample in a study of vaccination effects on CD4 cells after COVID-19. Clones were sequenced by immunoSEQ multiplex PCR, and TCRdb holds only the in-frame ones, with some missing. Of about 74,000 clones in the sample, approximately 71% were seen once. Their target antigens are unknown. This specimen was CD4+ T cells from PBMCs cultured without peptide, taken before COVID-19 vaccination. These receptors all come from a human donor who received a COVID-19 vaccine. Each CDR3 is given with its conserved first and last residue. A D gene is named only where the DNA matches it firmly. Not all rows give a size; the values are once, few, many and, for expanded clones, a class.

abundance	j_gene	d_gene	v_gene	len	CDR3aa	CDR3nt
.	TRBJ2-3	TRBD1	TRBV27	12	CASSRRQGTQYF	TGTGCCAGCAGTCGAAGACAGGGTACGCAGTATTTT
.	TRBJ1-2	TRBD1	TRBV29-1	15	CSVLRDRDPAKGYTF	TGCAGCGTTCTACGGGACAGGGATCCGGCTAAAGGCTACACCTTC
.	TRBJ2-5	.	TRBV30	14	CAWSVWASSETQYF	TGTGCCTGGAGTGTATGGGCTAGCTCCGAGACCCAGTACTTC
.	TRBJ2-5	.	TRBV18	14	CASSPGHSGETQYF	TGTGCCAGCTCACCGGGACATTCCGGAGAGACCCAGTACTTC
.	TRBJ2-6	TRBD1	TRBV5-1	17	CASSGGQGFTGANVLTF	TGCGCCAGCAGCGGCGGACAGGGTTTCACTGGGGCCAACGTCCTGACTTTC
.	TRBJ2-3	.	TRBV5-6	14	CASSLTVSTDTQYF	TGTGCCAGCAGCTTGACAGTCAGCACAGATACGCAGTATTTT
.	TRBJ1-4	.	TRBV4-3	16	CASSQEPTGLNEKLFF	TGCGCCAGCAGCCAAGAACCGACAGGACTGAATGAAAAACTGTTTTTT
once	TRBJ1-1	.	TRBV27	12	CASKGVNTEAFF	TGTGCCTCCAAGGGGGTGAACACTGAAGCTTTCTTT
few	TRBJ2-3	TRBD2	TRBV3-1/TRBV3-2	20	CASSQDTTSGGAEGPDTQYF	TGTGCCAGCAGCCAAGATACCACTAGCGGGGGGGCCGAGGGCCCAGATACGCAGTATTTT
.	TRBJ2-3	TRBD1	TRBV5-4	14	CASSNPTGPDTQYF	TGTGCCAGCAGTAACCCGACAGGGCCGGATACGCAGTATTTT